This T cell receptor beta chain was sequenced in a study of regulatory T cells in long-lasting Graves disease. Study outcomes and limitations: It was possible that the small sample size reduced accuracy. Among samples with persistent disease, TRBV28, TRBJ1-2 and TRBJ2-5 were favored.

This clonotype was detected only a few times. What it binds is not known. The CDR3 consists of 18 residues. Germline V gives CDR1 MNHEY, CDR2 SMNVEV (reference sequence). Trimming took 5 bases from V and 0 from J, leaving 17 bases between them. Time point indicated: persistent/refractory GD, antithyroid drugs over 5 years with positive TRAb. Generation of the TCR library employed RNA extracted from PBMCs. Patients with Graves' disease were diagnosed by American Thyroid Association guidelines. Arm-PCR with iRepertoire HTBI primers amplified the CDR3 regions for these TCR beta libraries. Using its own MiXCR run on the multiplex PCR reads, TCRdb lists one record per CDR3 protein. The sample lists 300,000 to 400,000 distinct CDR3 sequences, roughly a fifth occurring once.

Here the sequenced sample was peripheral blood mononuclear cells (PBMCs), taken when the disease was refractory, from a patient treated with antithyroid drugs. The clonotype was recovered from a female donor with Graves disease. The V gene is TRBV27, the J gene TRBJ1-6; D may be TRBD1 (5 bases). In nucleotides, the CDR3 is TGTGCCAGCAGTCCCCGGGGCGGGGCCCGCTCCTATAATTCACCCCTCCACTTT. It translates to CASSPRGGARSYNSPLHF.